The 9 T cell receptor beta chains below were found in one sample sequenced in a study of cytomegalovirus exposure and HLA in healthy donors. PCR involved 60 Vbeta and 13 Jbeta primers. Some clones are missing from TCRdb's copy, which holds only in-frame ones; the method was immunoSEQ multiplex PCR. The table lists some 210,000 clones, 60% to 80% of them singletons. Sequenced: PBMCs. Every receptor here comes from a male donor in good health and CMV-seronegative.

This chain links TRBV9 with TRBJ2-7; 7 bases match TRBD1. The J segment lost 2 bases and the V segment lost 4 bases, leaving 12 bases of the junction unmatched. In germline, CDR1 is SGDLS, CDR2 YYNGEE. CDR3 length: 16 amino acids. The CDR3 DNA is TGTGCCAGCAGCTTAGGGGGCGGCGGATTAGCCTACGAGCAGTACTTC. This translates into CASSLGGGGLAYEQYF.

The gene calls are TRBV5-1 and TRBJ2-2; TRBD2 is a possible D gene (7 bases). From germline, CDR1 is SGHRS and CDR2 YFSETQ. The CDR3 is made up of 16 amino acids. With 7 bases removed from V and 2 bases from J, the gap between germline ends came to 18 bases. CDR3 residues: CASGPGGGLNTGELFF. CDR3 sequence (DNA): TGCGCCAGCGGTCCTGGCGGGGGCCTAAACACCGGGGAGCTGTTTTTT. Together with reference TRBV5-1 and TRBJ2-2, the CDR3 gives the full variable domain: KAGVTQTPRYLIKTRGQQVTLSCSPISGHRSVSWYQQTPGQGLQFLFEYFSETQRNKGNFPGRFSGRQFSNSRSEMNVSTLELGDSALYLCASGPGGGLNTGELFFGEGSRLTVL.

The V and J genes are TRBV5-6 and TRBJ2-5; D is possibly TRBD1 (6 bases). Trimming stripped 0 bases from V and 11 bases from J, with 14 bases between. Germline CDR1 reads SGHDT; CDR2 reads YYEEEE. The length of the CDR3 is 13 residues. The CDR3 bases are TGTGCCAGCAGCTTGGCTTTGGGGGCCTTTCAGTACTTC. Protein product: CASSLALGAFQYF.

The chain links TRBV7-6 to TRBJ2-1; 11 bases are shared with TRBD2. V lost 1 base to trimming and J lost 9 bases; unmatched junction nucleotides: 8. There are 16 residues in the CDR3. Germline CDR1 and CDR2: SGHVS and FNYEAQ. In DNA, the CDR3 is TGTGCCAGCAGCTTAGGAACTAGCGGGAGCGGGGCTGAGCAGTTCTTC. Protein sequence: CASSLGTSGSGAEQFF.

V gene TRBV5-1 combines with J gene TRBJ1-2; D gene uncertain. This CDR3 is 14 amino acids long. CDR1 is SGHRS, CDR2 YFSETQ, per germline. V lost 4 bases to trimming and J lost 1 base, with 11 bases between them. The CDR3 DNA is TGCGCCAGCAGCCCCGGGTCAAGTAACTATGGCTACACCTTC. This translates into CASSPGSSNYGYTF.

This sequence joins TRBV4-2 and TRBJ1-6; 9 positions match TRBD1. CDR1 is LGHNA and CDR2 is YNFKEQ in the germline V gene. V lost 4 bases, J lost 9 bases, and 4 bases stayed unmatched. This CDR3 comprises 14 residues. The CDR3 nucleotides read TGTGCCAGCAGCCTACAGGGGGCCGGTTCACCCCTCCACTTT. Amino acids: CASSLQGAGSPLHF.

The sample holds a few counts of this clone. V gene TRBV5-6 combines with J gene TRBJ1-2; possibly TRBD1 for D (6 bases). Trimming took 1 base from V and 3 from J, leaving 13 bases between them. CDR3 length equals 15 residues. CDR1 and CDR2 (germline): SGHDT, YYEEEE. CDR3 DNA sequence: TGTGCCAGCAGCTTGAACAGGGCCGACGACTATGGCTACACCTTC. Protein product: CASSLNRADDYGYTF.

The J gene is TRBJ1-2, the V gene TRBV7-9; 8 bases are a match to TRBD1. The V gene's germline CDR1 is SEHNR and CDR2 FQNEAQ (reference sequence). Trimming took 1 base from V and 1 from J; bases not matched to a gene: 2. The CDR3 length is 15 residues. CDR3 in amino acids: CASSLGTGYNYGYTF. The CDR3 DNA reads TGTGCCAGCAGCTTAGGGACAGGGTATAACTATGGCTACACCTTC. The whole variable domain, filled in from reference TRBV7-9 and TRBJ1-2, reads DTGVSQNPRHKITKRGQNVTFRCDPISEHNRLYWYRQTLGQGPEFLTYFQNEAQLEKSRLLSDRFSAERPKGSFSTLEIQRTEQGDSAMYLCASSLGTGYNYGYTFGSGTRLTVV.

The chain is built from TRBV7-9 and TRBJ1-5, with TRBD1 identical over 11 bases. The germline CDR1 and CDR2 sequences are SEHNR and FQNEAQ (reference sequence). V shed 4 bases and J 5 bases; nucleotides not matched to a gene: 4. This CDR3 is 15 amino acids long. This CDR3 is CASSYGQGADQPQHF. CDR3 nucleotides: TGTGCCAGCAGCTACGGACAGGGGGCGGATCAGCCCCAGCATTTT.